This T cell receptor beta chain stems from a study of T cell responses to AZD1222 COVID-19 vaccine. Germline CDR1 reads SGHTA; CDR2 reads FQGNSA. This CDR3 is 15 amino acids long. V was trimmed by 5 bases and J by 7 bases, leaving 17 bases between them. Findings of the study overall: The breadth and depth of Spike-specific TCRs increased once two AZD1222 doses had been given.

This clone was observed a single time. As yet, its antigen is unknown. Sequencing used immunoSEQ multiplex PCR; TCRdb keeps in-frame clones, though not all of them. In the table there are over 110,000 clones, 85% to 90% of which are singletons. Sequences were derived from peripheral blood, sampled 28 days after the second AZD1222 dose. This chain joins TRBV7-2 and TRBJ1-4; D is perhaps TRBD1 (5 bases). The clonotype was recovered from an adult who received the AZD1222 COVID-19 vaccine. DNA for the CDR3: TGTGCCAGCAGCCCCGCAAGAGGGGCGAGTGAAAAACTGTTTTTT. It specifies CASSPARGASEKLFF.